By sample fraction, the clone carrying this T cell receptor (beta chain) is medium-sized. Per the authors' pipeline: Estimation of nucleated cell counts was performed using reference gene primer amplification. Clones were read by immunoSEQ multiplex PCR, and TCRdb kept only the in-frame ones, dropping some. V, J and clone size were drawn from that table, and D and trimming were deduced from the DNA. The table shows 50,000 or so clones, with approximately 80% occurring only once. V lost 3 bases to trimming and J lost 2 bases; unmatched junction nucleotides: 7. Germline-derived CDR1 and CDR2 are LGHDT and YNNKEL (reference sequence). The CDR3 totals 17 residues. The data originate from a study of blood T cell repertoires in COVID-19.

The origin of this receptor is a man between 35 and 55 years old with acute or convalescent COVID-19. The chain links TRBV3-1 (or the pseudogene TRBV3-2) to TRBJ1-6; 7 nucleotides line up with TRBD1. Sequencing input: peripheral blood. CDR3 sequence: CASSQLTGETYNSPLHF. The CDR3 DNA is TGTGCCAGCAGCCAGCTTACAGGGGAAACCTATAATTCACCCCTCCACTTT.